The 24 T cell receptor beta chains below come from one sample, sequenced in a study of blood T cell repertoires in COVID-19. Sequenced by immunoSEQ multiplex PCR; TCRdb stores in-frame clones only, minus some. The table shows about 200,000 clones, with more than 70% occurring only once. The specimen sequenced was PBMCs or T cells enriched from blood (not recorded which). These receptors came from a woman younger than 30 who had recovered from COVID-19.

The J gene is TRBJ2-2, the V gene TRBV5-4, with 9 positions matching TRBD2. CDR1 and CDR2 (germline): SGHNT, YYREEE (reference sequence). This CDR3 contains 18 residues. V was clipped by 0 bases and J by 2 bases; unmatched bases: 8. The DNA of the CDR3 is TGTGCCAGCAGCTTGGGGGGCCCTAGCGGGGTCAACACCGGGGAGCTGTTTTTT. This gives the protein CASSLGGPSGVNTGELFF.

This clone turned up a few times. The CDR3 here is CATASGLGGNTIYF. The CDR3 nucleotides read TGTGCCACCGCGTCAGGGTTGGGCGGAAACACCATATATTTT. The chain combines TRBV25-1 with TRBJ1-3; D is possibly TRBD1 (5 bases). Trimming pared 10 bases from V and 4 bases from J, leaving 17 bases between. The CDR3 contains 14 residues. CDR1 is MGHDK and CDR2 is SYGVNS in the germline V gene.

Notes on this clone: Within the sample, other DNA sequences also encode this same CDR3. The chain is built from TRBV18 and TRBJ1-1; 8 bases fit TRBD1. The CDR3 is 14 residues long. The germline V gene encodes CDR1 KGHSH and CDR2 LQKENI. Trimming removed 4 bases from V and 1 base from J; junction bases left unmatched: 2. In DNA, the CDR3 is TGTGCCAGCTCACGAGACAGGGGGAACACTGAAGCTTTCTTT. Its translation is CASSRDRGNTEAFF.

The V call is TRBV25-1, the J call TRBJ2-2; no firm D call. The CDR3 contains 14 residues. Germline V lookup: CDR1 MGHDK, CDR2 SYGVNS. The V end was cut by 2 bases, the J end by 3 bases, with 7 bases between. CDR3 in DNA: TGTGCCAGCAGTGAAAACCTAGACACCGGGGAGCTGTTTTTT. It yields the protein CASSENLDTGELFF.

The V gene is TRBV6-5, the J gene TRBJ2-7, with 9 bases lining up with TRBD2. The V gene's germline CDR1 is MNHEY and CDR2 SVGAGI. V was clipped by 4 bases and J by 1 base; unmatched bases: 2. This CDR3 contains 14 residues. CDR3 DNA: TGTGCCAGCAGTTCACTAGCGGGTTCCTACGAGCAGTACTTC. This encodes CASSSLAGSYEQYF.

This chain connects TRBV29-1 to TRBJ1-2, with D possibly TRBD1 on 5 matching bases. Looked up from germline, CDR1 is SQVTM and CDR2 is ANQGSEA. CDR3 length: 13 residues. Trimming removed 4 bases at V and 3 bases at J, with 12 bases between. CDR3 sequence reads: CSVVAGFYYGYTF. The CDR3 DNA reads TGCAGCGTTGTAGCAGGGTTCTACTATGGCTACACCTTC. The whole variable domain, remainder taken from reference TRBV29-1 and TRBJ1-2, is SAVISQKPSRDICQRGTSLTIQCQVDSQVTMMFWYRQQPGQSLTLIATANQGSEATYESGFVIDKFPISRPNLTFSTLTVSNMSPEDSSIYLCSVVAGFYYGYTFGSGTRLTVV.

The chain is built from TRBV7-6 and TRBJ2-5; the match to TRBD2 covers 9 bases. Germline V gene sequence: CDR1 SGHVS, CDR2 FNYEAQ. This CDR3 has 17 amino acids. After removal of 1 base from V and 5 bases from J, the junction contained 11 bases not matched to a gene. CDR3 in DNA: TGTGCCAGCAGCTTAGGGACTAGCGCCGCGGTCGGGGAGACCCAGTACTTC. It is translated as CASSLGTSAAVGETQYF.

The chain joins TRBV5-1 to TRBJ2-4, with 14 bases fitting TRBD2. This CDR3 contains 19 residues. Germline CDR1 and CDR2: SGHRS and YFSETQ. Trimming cost V 4 bases and J 1 base; bases outside gene matches: 10. Written as DNA, the CDR3 is TGCGCCAGCAGCCCGGCCGGACTAGCGGGGGGTCTGGCCAAAAACATTCAGTACTTC. Encoded protein: CASSPAGLAGGLAKNIQYF.

The J gene is TRBJ1-2, the V gene TRBV7-9, with D possibly being TRBD1 (5 bases). CDR3 length equals 14 residues. Per the germline V gene, CDR1 is SEHNR and CDR2 is FQNEAQ (reference sequence). Trimming took 5 bases from V and 8 from J, leaving 18 bases between them. The CDR3 region is CASSPLGAGLGYTF. The CDR3 DNA sequence: TGTGCCAGCAGCCCCCTTGGTGCAGGGTTGGGCTACACCTTC.

The chain carries TRBV18 and TRBJ2-5, with 7 bases fitting TRBD2. The length of the CDR3 is 15 residues. The junction had 7 bases not matched to a gene; V was cut back by 3 bases and J by 3 bases. CDR1 and CDR2 from the germline V gene are KGHSH and LQKENI. The CDR3 reads CASSPTGLSKETQYF. The CDR3 DNA follows: TGTGCCAGCTCACCGACGGGACTATCGAAAGAGACCCAGTACTTC.

The rearrangement joins TRBV5-1 to TRBJ2-1; TRBD1 aligns across 9 bases. This CDR3 is 15 amino acids long. Germline V gives CDR1 SGHRS, CDR2 YFSETQ. The trim removed 2 bases at V and 5 bases at J, leaving 5 bases unmatched. The CDR3 sequence: CASSFTGGLDNEQFF. In DNA, the CDR3 is TGCGCCAGCAGCTTCACAGGGGGCTTAGACAATGAGCAGTTCTTC. The full variable domain, completed using reference TRBV5-1 and TRBJ2-1, is KAGVTQTPRYLIKTRGQQVTLSCSPISGHRSVSWYQQTPGQGLQFLFEYFSETQRNKGNFPGRFSGRQFSNSRSEMNVSTLELGDSALYLCASSFTGGLDNEQFFGPGTRLTVL.

This clone was counted a few times. The chain is built from TRBV6-4 and TRBJ2-1, with 8 bases aligning to TRBD2. This CDR3 spans 15 amino acids. Germline V gene sequence: CDR1 MRHNA, CDR2 SNTAGT. J lost 1 base, V lost 5 bases, and 4 bases had no gene match. Written as DNA, the CDR3 is TGTGCCAGCAGTTTACTAGCGGAGTCCTACAATGAGCAGTTCTTC. It translates to CASSLLAESYNEQFF.

This clone appeared a few times. The chain couples TRBV27 to TRBJ1-1, with D tentatively TRBD1 (6 bases). Germline CDR1 MNHEY, CDR2 SMNVEV (reference sequence). Trimming shortened V by 7 bases and J by 0 bases, and 9 bases separated the two germline ends. This CDR3 is 13 amino acids long. This chain's CDR3 is CASTGAVNTEAFF. CDR3 DNA sequence: TGTGCCAGCACAGGGGCGGTGAACACTGAAGCTTTCTTT.

The chain is built from TRBV14 and TRBJ1-2; D is ambiguous. Per germline, CDR1 SGHDN and CDR2 FVKESK. Trimming pared 4 bases from V and 4 bases from J, leaving 7 bases between. The CDR3 is 12 amino acids. CDR3 sequence (DNA): TGTGCCAGCAGCCCCACAGTCTATGGCTACACCTTC. Amino acids: CASSPTVYGYTF. The complete variable domain, with remaining parts taken from reference TRBV14 and TRBJ1-2, reads EAGVTQFPSHSVIEKGQTVTLRCDPISGHDNLYWYRRVMGKEIKFLLHFVKESKQDESGMPNNRFLAERTGGTYSTLKVQPAELEDSGVYFCASSPTVYGYTFGSGTRLTVV.

The table lists this clone with a count of one. The chain links TRBV3-1 (or the pseudogene TRBV3-2) to TRBJ2-3, with 8 bases that match TRBD2. The length of the CDR3 is 16 residues. V lost 4 bases, J lost 0 bases, and 6 bases stayed unmatched. Germline CDR1 and CDR2: LGHDT and YNNKEL (reference sequence). CDR3 nucleotides: TGTGCCAGCAGCCCGAGCGGGGGTATAAGCACAGATACGCAGTATTTT. It yields the protein CASSPSGGISTDTQYF.

J is TRBJ2-1 and V is TRBV3-1 (or the pseudogene TRBV3-2); D is ambiguous. Germline V gives CDR1 LGHDT, CDR2 YNNKEL (reference sequence). The V gene lost 0 bases and the J gene lost 4 bases, with 13 bases spanning the gap. CDR3 size: 16 residues. The CDR3 region is CASSQEERSQYNEQFF. The CDR3 coding sequence is TGTGCCAGCAGCCAAGAAGAGAGGAGCCAGTACAATGAGCAGTTCTTC.

The CDR3 loop is CASSFLLAGGSGEQFF. In nucleotides, the CDR3 is TGTGCCAGCAGCTTCCTCCTGGCGGGGGGGTCTGGAGAGCAGTTCTTC. The rearrangement joins TRBV11-2 to TRBJ2-1, with 9 bases aligning to TRBD2. The CDR3 is made up of 16 amino acids. The germline V gene encodes CDR1 SGHAT and CDR2 FQNNGV. The ends lost 3 bases at V and 10 bases at J; junction bases unmatched: 13.

V is TRBV7-6 and J is TRBJ1-4; TRBD1 matches at 7 bases. The V and J ends lost 5 bases and 6 bases, in that order; junction bases with no gene match: 15. The germline V gene encodes CDR1 SGHVS and CDR2 FNYEAQ. CDR3 length: 17 amino acids. The CDR3 DNA reads as TGTGCCAGCAGCCCACATGTCCTAGGGGGCGCGGATGAAAAACTGTTTTTT. This codes for CASSPHVLGGADEKLFF. The whole variable domain, filled in from reference TRBV7-6 and TRBJ1-4, reads GAGVSQSPRYKVTKRGQDVALRCDPISGHVSLYWYRQALGQGPEFLTYFNYEAQQDKSGLPNDRFSAERPEGSISTLTIQRTEQRDSAMYRCASSPHVLGGADEKLFFGSGTQLSVL.

The rearrangement uses TRBV30 and TRBJ1-4; D possibly corresponds to TRBD1 (6 bases). The CDR3 runs to 15 residues. Per the germline V gene, CDR1 is GTSNPN and CDR2 is SVGIG (reference sequence). Trimming took off 1 base at V and 5 bases at J, with 14 bases between the two ends. CDR3 sequence: CAWSGGQTLNEKLFF. The CDR3 DNA reads TGTGCCTGGAGTGGAGGACAGACTCTGAATGAAAAACTGTTTTTT.

The J gene is TRBJ2-7, the V gene TRBV6-5, with 7 positions matching TRBD1. The CDR3 sequence is 15 residues long. In germline, CDR1 is MNHEY, CDR2 SVGAGI. With V trimmed by 0 bases and J by 4 bases, 6 bases remained unmatched. The CDR3 nucleotides read TGTGCCAGCAGTTACTCGGGCAGGGGGATTTACGAGCAGTACTTC. Encoded protein: CASSYSGRGIYEQYF.

The V gene is TRBV18, the J gene TRBJ2-2; D is ambiguous. From germline, CDR1 is KGHSH and CDR2 LQKENI. CDR3 length equals 14 residues. Trimming removed 2 bases from V and 4 bases from J, with 8 bases in between. DNA for the CDR3: TGTGCCAGCTCACCAGAGTTTAGCACCGGGGAGCTGTTTTTT. Translated: CASSPEFSTGELFF.

The gene calls are TRBV10-1 and TRBJ1-5; no definite D call. V was cut by 4 bases and J by 2 bases, with 9 bases left in between. The CDR3 runs to 14 residues. Germline lookup yields CDR1 WNHNN and CDR2 SYGVQD (reference sequence). The CDR3 DNA sequence: TGCGCCAGCAGTGTCATCGGGGGCAATCAGCCCCAGCATTTT. Translation gives CASSVIGGNQPQHF.

The chain carries TRBV7-2 and TRBJ2-1; 11 bases align to TRBD2. The junction had 3 bases not matched to a gene; V was cut back by 5 bases and J by 6 bases. The CDR3 totals 14 residues. In germline, CDR1 is SGHTA, CDR2 FQGNSA. For the CDR3, the DNA is TGTGCCAGCAGCCGTGGACTAGCGGGCAATGAGCAGTTCTTC. Translating gives CASSRGLAGNEQFF. Combining the CDR3 with reference TRBV7-2 and TRBJ2-1 gives the whole variable domain GAGVSQSPSNKVTEKGKDVELRCDPISGHTALYWYRQSLGQGLEFLIYFQGNSAPDKSGLPSDRFSAERTGGSVSTLTIQRTQQEDSAVYLCASSRGLAGNEQFFGPGTRLTVL.

This chain connects TRBV6-1 to TRBJ2-7; 8 positions match TRBD1. Germline V gene sequence: CDR1 MNHNS, CDR2 SASEGT. This CDR3 is built from 14 residues. The V gene end was trimmed by 0 bases and the J gene end by 6 bases; junction bases not matched to a gene: 4. For the CDR3, the DNA is TGTGCCAGCAGTGAAGCGGGGACAGGCCCCGAGCAGTACTTC. It is translated as CASSEAGTGPEQYF.